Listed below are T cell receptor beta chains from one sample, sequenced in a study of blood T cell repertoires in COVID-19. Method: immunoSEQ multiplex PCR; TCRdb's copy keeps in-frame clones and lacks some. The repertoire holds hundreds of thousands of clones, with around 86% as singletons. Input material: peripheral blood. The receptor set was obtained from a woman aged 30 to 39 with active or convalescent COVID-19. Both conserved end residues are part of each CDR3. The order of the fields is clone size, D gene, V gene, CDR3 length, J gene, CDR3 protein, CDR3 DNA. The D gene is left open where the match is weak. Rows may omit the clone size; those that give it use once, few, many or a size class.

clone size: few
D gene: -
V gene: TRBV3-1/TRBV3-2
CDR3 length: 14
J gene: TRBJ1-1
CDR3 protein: CASSQVSGAAEAFF
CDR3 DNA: TGTGCCAGCAGCCAAGTCTCCGGTGCCGCTGAAGCTTTCTTT

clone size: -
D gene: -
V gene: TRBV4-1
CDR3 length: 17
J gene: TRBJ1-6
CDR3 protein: CASSPQPWGGYNSPLHF
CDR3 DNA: TGCGCCAGCAGCCCACAACCCTGGGGGGGTTATAATTCACCCCTCCACTTT

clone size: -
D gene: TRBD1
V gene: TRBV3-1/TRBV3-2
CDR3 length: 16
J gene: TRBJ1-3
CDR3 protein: CASSPWDSRSGNTIYF
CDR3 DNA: TGTGCCAGCAGCCCCTGGGACAGCCGCTCTGGAAACACCATATATTTT

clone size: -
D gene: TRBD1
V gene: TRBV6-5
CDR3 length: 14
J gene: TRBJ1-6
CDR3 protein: CASRDRVGNSPLHF
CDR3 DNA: TGTGCCAGCAGAGACAGGGTGGGTAATTCACCCCTCCACTTT

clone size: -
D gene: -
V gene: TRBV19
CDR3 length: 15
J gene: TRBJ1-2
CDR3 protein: CASSARHTETYGYTF
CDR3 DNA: TGTGCCAGTAGTGCACGACACACGGAAACCTATGGCTACACCTTC

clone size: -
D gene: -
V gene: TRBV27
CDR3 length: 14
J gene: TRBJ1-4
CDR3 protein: CASSLRGGDEKLFF
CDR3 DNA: TGTGCCAGCAGTCTGAGGGGGGGCGATGAAAAACTGTTTTTT

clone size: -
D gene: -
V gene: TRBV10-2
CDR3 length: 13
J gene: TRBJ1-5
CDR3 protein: CASTGHSNQPQHF
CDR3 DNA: TGCGCCAGCACAGGGCATAGCAATCAGCCCCAGCATTTT

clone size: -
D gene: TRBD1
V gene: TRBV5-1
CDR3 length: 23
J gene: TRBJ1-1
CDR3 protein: CASSLIPGQGAPSHSGRDTEAFF
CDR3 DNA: TGCGCCAGCAGCTTGATCCCGGGACAGGGAGCCCCTTCACACTCCGGTAGGGACACTGAAGCTTTCTTT

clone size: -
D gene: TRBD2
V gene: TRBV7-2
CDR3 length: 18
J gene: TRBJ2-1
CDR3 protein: CASSSGLAGRYSYNEQFF
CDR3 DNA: TGTGCCAGCAGCTCGGGACTAGCGGGGCGATATAGTTACAATGAGCAGTTCTTC

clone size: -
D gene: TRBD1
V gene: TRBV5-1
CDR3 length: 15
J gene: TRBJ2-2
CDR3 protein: CASRRTGDNTGELFF
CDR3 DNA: TGCGCCAGCAGAAGGACAGGAGATAACACCGGGGAGCTGTTTTTT

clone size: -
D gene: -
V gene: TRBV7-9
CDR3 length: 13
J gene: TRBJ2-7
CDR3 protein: CASSLLDGGEQYF
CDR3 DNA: TGTGCCAGCAGCTTACTAGACGGGGGCGAGCAGTACTTC

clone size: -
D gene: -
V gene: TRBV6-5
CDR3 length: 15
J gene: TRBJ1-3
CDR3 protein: CASRKDGDSGNTIYF
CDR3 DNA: TGTGCCAGCAGGAAAGACGGGGACTCTGGAAACACCATATATTTT

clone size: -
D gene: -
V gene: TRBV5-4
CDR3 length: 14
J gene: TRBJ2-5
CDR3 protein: CASSQTGSQETQYF
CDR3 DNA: TGTGCCAGCAGCCAAACAGGGTCCCAAGAGACCCAGTACTTC

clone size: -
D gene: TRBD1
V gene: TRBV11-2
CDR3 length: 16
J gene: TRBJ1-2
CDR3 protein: CASSLDPGTGGSGYTF
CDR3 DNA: TGTGCCAGCAGCTTAGACCCCGGGACAGGGGGGTCTGGCTACACCTTC

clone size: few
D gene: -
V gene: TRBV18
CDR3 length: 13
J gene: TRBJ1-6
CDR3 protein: CASSQQSNSPLHF
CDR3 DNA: TGTGCCAGCTCACAACAGAGTAATTCACCCCTCCACTTT

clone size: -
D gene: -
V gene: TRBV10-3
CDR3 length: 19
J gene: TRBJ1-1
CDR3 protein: CAISESGSERVGLNTEAFF
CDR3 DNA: TGTGCCATCAGTGAGTCAGGGAGTGAGAGGGTCGGGCTGAACACTGAAGCTTTCTTT

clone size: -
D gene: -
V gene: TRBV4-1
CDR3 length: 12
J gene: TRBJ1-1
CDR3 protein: CASSRGGAGAFF
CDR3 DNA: TGCGCCAGCAGCCGGGGGGGCGCGGGGGCTTTCTTT

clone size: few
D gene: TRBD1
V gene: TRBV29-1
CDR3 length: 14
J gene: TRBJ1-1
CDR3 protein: CSVVDGTVNTEAFF
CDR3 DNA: TGCAGCGTGGTTGATGGGACAGTGAACACTGAAGCTTTCTTT

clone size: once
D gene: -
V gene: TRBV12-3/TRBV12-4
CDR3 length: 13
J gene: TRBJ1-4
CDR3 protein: CASRQGIAEKLFF
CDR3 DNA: TGTGCCAGCAGGCAGGGGATTGCTGAAAAACTGTTTTTT

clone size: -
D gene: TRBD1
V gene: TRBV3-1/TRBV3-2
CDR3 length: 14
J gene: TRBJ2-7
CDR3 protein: CASSPGTGRPEQYF
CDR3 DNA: TGTGCCAGCAGCCCCGGGACAGGGAGGCCCGAGCAGTACTTC

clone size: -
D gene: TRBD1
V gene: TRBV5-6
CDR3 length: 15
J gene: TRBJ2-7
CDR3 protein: CASRTVGQGSYEQYF
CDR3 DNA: TGTGCCAGCAGGACCGTGGGACAGGGGTCGTACGAGCAGTACTTC

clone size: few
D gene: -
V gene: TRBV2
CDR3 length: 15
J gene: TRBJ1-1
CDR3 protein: CASSEETGFRVQAFF
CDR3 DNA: TGTGCCAGCAGTGAAGAAACAGGGTTTAGGGTACAAGCTTTCTTT

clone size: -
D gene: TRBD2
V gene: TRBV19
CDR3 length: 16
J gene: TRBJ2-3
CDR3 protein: CASRKGRAGMTDTQYF
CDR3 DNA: TGTGCCAGTAGAAAAGGGCGAGCGGGGATGACAGATACGCAGTATTTT

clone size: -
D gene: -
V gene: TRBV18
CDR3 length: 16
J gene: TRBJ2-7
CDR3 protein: CASSPLNVQGQDEQYF
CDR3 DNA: TGTGCCAGCTCACCACTAAATGTACAGGGTCAGGACGAGCAGTACTTC

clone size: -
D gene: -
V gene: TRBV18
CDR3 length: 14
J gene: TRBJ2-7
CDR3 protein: CASSPTGSSYEQYF
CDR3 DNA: TGTGCCAGCTCACCAACAGGGTCATCCTACGAGCAGTACTTC

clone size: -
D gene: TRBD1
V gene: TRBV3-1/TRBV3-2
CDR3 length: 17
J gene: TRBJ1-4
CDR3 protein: CASSQDLIDRGQEKLFF
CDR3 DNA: TGTGCCAGCAGCCAAGATTTGATCGACAGGGGGCAAGAAAAACTGTTTTTT

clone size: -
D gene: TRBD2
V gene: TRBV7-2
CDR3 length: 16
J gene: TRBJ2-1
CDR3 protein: CASSLVGLAVYNEQFF
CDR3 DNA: TGTGCCAGCAGCTTAGTGGGACTAGCGGTCTACAATGAGCAGTTCTTC

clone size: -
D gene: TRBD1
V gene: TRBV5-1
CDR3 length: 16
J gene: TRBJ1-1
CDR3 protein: CASSLAPTGVNTEAFF
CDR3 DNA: TGCGCCAGCAGCTTGGCCCCGACAGGGGTGAACACTGAAGCTTTCTTT

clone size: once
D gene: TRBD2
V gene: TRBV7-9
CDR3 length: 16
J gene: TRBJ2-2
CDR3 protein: CASSSGLDHNTGELFF
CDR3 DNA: TGTGCCAGCAGCTCGGGACTAGATCACAACACCGGGGAGCTGTTTTTT

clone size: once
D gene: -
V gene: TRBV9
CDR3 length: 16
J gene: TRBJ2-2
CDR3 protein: CASSVESGPNTGELFF
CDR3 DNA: TGTGCCAGCAGCGTAGAGAGCGGGCCGAACACCGGGGAGCTGTTTTTT

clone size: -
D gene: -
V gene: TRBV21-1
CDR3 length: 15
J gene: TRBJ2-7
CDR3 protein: CASSSRLFPTYEQYF
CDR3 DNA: TGTGCCAGCAGCAGCAGACTCTTTCCGACCTACGAGCAGTACTTC

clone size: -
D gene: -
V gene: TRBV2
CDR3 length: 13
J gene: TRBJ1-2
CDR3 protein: CAEKGTLQYGYTF
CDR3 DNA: TGTGCCGAAAAGGGGACACTTCAGTATGGCTACACCTTC

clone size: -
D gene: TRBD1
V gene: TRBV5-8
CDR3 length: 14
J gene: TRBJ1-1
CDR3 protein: CASSLDRGLTEAFF
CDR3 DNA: TGTGCCAGCAGCTTAGACAGGGGGCTTACTGAAGCTTTCTTT

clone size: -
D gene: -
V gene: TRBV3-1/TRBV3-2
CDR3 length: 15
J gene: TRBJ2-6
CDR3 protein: CASSPPGPGANVLTF
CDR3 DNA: TGTGCCAGCAGCCCCCCAGGGCCTGGGGCCAACGTCCTGACTTTC

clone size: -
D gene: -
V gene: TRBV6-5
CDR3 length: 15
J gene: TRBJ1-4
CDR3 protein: CASSPGFATNEKLFF
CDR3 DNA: TGTGCCAGCAGTCCAGGGTTTGCAACTAATGAAAAACTGTTTTTT

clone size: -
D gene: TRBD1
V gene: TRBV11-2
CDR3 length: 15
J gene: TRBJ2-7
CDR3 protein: CASSASGTGGYEQYF
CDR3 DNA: TGTGCCAGCAGCGCATCCGGGACAGGGGGTTACGAGCAGTACTTC

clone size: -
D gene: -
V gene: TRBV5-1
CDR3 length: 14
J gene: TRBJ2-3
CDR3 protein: CASSLVDSADTQYF
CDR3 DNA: TGCGCCAGCAGCTTGGTAGATTCGGCAGATACGCAGTATTTT

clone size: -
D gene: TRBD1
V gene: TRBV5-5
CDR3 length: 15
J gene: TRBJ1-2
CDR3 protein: CASSLLTGGSYGYTF
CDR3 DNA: TGTGCCAGCAGCTTACTGACAGGGGGCTCCTATGGCTACACCTTC

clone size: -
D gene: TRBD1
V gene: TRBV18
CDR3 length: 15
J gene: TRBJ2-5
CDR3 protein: CASSRGQGGQETQYF
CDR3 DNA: TGTGCCAGCTCCCGGGGACAGGGAGGCCAAGAGACCCAGTACTTC

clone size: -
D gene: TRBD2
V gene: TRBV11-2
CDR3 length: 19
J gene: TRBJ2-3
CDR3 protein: CASSLDGGQRGPSTDTQYF
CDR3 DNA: TGTGCCAGCAGCTTAGATGGGGGTCAGCGGGGGCCTAGCACAGATACGCAGTATTTT

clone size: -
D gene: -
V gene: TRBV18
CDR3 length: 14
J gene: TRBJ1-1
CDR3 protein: CASSREQGDTEAFF
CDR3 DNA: TGTGCCAGCTCACGTGAACAGGGAGACACTGAAGCTTTCTTT

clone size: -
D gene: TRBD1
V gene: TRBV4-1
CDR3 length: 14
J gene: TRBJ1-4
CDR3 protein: CASSQGQGQEKLFF
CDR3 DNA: TGCGCCAGCAGCCAAGGACAGGGTCAAGAAAAACTGTTTTTT

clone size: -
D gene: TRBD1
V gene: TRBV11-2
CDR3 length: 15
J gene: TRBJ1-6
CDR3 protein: CASSLSRGPRSPLHF
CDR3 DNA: TGTGCCAGCAGCTTAAGCAGGGGGCCTCGTTCACCCCTCCACTTT

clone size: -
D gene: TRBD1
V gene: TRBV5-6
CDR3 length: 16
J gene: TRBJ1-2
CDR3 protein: CASSFRSTGVGNGYTF
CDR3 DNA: TGTGCCAGCAGCTTTCGATCGACAGGGGTAGGAAATGGCTACACCTTC

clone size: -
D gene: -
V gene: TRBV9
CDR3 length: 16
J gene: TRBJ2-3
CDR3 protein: CASSVETLGTPDTQYF
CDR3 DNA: TGTGCCAGCAGCGTGGAAACTTTGGGGACTCCAGATACGCAGTATTTT

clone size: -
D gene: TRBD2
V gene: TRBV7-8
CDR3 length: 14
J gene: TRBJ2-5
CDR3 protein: CASSQGGGRETQYF
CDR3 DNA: TGTGCCAGCAGCCAGGGCGGGGGGCGAGAGACCCAGTACTTC

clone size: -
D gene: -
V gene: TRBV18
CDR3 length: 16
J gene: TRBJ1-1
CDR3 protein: CASSPNPGNRNTEAFF
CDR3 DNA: TGTGCCAGCTCACCTAACCCAGGGAACAGGAACACTGAAGCTTTCTTT

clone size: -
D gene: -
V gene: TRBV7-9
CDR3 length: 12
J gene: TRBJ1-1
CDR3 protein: CASGEGSTEAFF
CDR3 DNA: TGTGCCAGCGGGGAGGGGTCCACTGAAGCTTTCTTT

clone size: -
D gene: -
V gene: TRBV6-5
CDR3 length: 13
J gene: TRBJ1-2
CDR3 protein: CASSSSSRYGYTF
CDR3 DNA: TGTGCCAGCAGCTCATCCTCCCGGTATGGCTACACCTTC

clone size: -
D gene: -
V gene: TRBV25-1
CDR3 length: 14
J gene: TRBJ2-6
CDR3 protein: CASSDSGGANVLTF
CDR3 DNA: TGTGCCAGCAGTGATTCGGGTGGGGCCAACGTCCTGACTTTC

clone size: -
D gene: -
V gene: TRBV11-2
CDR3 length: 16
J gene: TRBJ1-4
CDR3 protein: CASSLDLPGLNEKLFF
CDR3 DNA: TGTGCCAGCAGTTTGGATTTACCGGGACTTAATGAAAAACTGTTTTTT

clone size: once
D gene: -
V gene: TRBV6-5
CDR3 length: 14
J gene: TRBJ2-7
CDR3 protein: CASTPRGGAYEQYF
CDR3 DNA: TGTGCCAGCACCCCTAGGGGGGGGGCCTACGAGCAGTACTTC

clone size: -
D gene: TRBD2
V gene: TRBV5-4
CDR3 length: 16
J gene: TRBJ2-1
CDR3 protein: CASSLGGEREFYEQFF
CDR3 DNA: TGTGCCAGCAGCTTGGGAGGGGAGCGGGAGTTTTATGAGCAGTTCTTC

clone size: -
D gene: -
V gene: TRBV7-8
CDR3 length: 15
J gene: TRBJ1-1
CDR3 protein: CASSLVTQGRGEAFF
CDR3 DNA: TGTGCCAGCAGCTTAGTGACCCAGGGGAGGGGTGAAGCTTTCTTT

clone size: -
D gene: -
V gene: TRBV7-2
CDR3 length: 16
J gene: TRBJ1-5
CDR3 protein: CASSFGHGGYLQPQHF
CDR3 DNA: TGTGCCAGCAGCTTCGGGCACGGGGGTTACTTGCAGCCCCAGCATTTT

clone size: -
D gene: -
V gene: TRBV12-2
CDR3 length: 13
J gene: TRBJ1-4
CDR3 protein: CASRLRGNEKLFF
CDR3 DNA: TGTGCAAGTCGCTTGAGAGGGAATGAAAAACTGTTTTTT

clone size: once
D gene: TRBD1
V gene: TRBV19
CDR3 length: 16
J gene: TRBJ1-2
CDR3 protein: CASSMAAGGTGRSRTF
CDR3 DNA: TGTGCCAGTAGTATGGCCGCGGGCGGGACAGGTCGTTCTAGGACCTTC